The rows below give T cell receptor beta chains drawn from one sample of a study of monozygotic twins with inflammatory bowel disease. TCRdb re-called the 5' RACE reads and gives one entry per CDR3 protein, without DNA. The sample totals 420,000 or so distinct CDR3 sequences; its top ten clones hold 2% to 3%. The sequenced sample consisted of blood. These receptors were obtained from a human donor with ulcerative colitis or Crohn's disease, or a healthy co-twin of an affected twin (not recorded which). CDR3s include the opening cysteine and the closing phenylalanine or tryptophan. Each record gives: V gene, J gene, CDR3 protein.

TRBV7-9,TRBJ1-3,CASSLSVGNTIYF
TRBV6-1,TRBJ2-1,CASSLRRLGHNEQFF
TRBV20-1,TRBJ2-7,CSARQTGAREQYF
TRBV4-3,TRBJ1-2,CASSQALVNYGYTF
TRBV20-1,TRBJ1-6,CSARESGLLYNSPLHF
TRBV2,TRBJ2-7,CAGSKDGLSYEQYF
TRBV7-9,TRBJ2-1,CASSLKDVMGPNNEQFF
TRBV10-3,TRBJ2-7,CAIMGLGDYEQYF
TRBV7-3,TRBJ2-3,CASSSPEGLAGVDTQYF
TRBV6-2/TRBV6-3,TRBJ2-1,CASTSPSSGRSEQFF
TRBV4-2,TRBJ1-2,CASSQDKGEYGYTF
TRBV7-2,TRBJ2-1,CASSLSGSSHNEQFF
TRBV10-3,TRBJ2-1,CAISESEAGSAFF
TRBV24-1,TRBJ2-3,CATSDLDTQYF
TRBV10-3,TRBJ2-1,CAISEGSGSLSYNEQFF
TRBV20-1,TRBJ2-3,CSARVSLAGAYDTQYF
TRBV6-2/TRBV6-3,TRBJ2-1,CASSNSRNYNEQFF
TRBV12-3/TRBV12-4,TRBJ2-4,CASSLAGSIQYF
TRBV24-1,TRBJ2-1,CATSDSYPGLAGDSYNEQFF
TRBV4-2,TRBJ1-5,CASSQAPGQAQPQHF
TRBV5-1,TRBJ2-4,CASSLDGPQNIQYF
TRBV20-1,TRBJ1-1,CSAIDGRTIMNTEAFF
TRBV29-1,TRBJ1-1,CSVEPQGDTEAFF
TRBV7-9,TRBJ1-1,CASSQIRGSDREAFF
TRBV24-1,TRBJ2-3,CATSDSDGMGTDTQYF
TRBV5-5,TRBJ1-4,CASSRDRPVNEKLFF
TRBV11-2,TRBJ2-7,CASGRGGQDNEQYF
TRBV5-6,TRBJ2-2,CASSVRQSTGELFF
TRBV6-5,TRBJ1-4,CASSSGPGRPTNEKLFF
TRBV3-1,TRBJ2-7,CASSQRGSYEQYF
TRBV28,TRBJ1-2,CASSPRTGIFGYTF
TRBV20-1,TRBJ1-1,CSAVAQGLNTEAFF
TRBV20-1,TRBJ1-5,CSAPQGDSNQPQHF
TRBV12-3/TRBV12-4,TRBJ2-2,CASSFSGLAGNTGELFF
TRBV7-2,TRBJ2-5,CASSYSRGQSYQETQYF
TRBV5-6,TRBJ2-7,CASSSAAGEQYF
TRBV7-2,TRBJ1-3,CASSLVTMGGNTIYF
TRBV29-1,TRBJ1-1,CSVEPTNTEAFF
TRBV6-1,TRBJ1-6,CASSAGPYNSPLHF
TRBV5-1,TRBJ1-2,CASSRGTGGRYTF
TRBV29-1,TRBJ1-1,CSAAWAENTEAFF
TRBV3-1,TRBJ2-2,CASSPRQGRGTGELFF
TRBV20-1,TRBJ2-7,CSAGGQVSSYEQYF
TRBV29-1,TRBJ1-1,CSAGRGDTEAFF
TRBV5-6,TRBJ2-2,CASSLWLTGGRTGELFF
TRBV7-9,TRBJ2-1,CASSLAGGNEQFF
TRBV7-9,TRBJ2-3,CASSLQGGTDTQYF
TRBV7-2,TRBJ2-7,CASSLALYEQYF
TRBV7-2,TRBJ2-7,CASSLEGPVYEQYF
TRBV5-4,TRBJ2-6,CASSLAWASGANVLTF
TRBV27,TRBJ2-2,CASRKAGGSAGELFF
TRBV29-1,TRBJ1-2,CSVEVRLGYTF
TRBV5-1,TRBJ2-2,CASSLIGDSRAGELFF
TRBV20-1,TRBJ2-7,CSPSGRSTYEQYF
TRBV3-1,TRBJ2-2,CASSYRGVATGELFF